The TCR beta chain described here comes from a study of blood T cell repertoires in COVID-19. Study overall: Acute-phase and convalescent COVID-19 samples originated in the United States, Italy and Spain. T cells, B-cell-depleted T cells, or PBMCs supplied cDNA or gDNA.

Authors' processing steps: Reference gene primers were amplified, and this amplification served to estimate nucleated cell counts. TCRdb's copy holds only in-frame clones and misses some; the assay was immunoSEQ multiplex PCR. That table supplies the V and J calls and clone size; D and trimming were determined from the DNA. The repertoire holds about 36,000 clones, with roughly four fifths as singletons. CDR3 size: 14 residues. Trimming stripped 5 bases from V and 3 bases from J, with 15 bases between. Germline V gene data show CDR1 as SGHNT and CDR2 as YYREEE (reference sequence). The TCR comes from a human donor in a cohort sampled during active or convalescent COVID-19. The donor label of this sample is uncertain. Sequencing was done on a sample of peripheral blood. The chain links TRBV5-4 to TRBJ2-7; D possibly corresponds to TRBD2 (5 bases). The CDR3 DNA sequence: TGTGCCAGCAGTGAAGCCCGGGGAAGCTACGAGCAGTACTTC. It yields the protein CASSEARGSYEQYF.